What follows are 13 T cell receptor beta chains derived from one specimen sequenced in a study of monozygotic twins with inflammatory bowel disease. After re-calling the 5' RACE reads, TCRdb lists one entry per CDR3 protein, DNA absent. Reported are around 450,000 distinct CDR3 sequences; the ten largest clones contain about 2.4%. The sequencing sample was made of blood. Receptors originate from a human donor with ulcerative colitis or Crohn's disease, or a healthy co-twin of an affected twin (not recorded which).

The chain recombines TRBV4-3 with TRBJ2-2; TCRdb gives TRBD2 as the D gene, but with no DNA this cannot be confirmed. Germline V gives CDR1 LGHNA, CDR2 YSLEER. This CDR3 has 18 residues. The CDR3 spells CASSQDFSGRALSGELFF.

The chain has TRBV6-5 and TRBJ1-6; TCRdb's assignment of TRBD1 cannot be checked, as there is no DNA. CDR3 length: 13 residues. Per the germline V gene, CDR1 is MNHEY and CDR2 is SVGAGI. The chain's CDR3 is CASSSGINSPLHF.

This rearrangement joins TRBV3-1 to TRBJ1-1. The CDR3 consists of 13 residues. The V gene's germline CDR1 is LGHDT and CDR2 YNNKEL (reference sequence). The CDR3 reads CASSQVGNTEAFF.

J is TRBJ2-7 and V is TRBV7-9; TCRdb indicates TRBD2, and absent DNA this call remains unverified. The CDR3 sequence is 17 residues long. In germline, CDR1 is SEHNR, CDR2 FQNEAQ (reference sequence). CDR3 amino acids: CASSLEHGLSSSYEQYF. The whole variable domain, remainder taken from reference TRBV7-9 and TRBJ2-7, is DTGVSQNPRHKITKRGQNVTFRCDPISEHNRLYWYRQTLGQGPEFLTYFQNEAQLEKSRLLSDRFSAERPKGSFSTLEIQRTEQGDSAMYLCASSLEHGLSSSYEQYFGPGTRLTVT.

The chain is built from TRBV5-1 and TRBJ1-1; absent DNA, TCRdb's TRBD1 call cannot be checked. This CDR3 is 15 amino acids long. Germline V gene sequence: CDR1 SGHRS, CDR2 YFSETQ. The CDR3 region is CASSLQGAEVAEAFF. Complete variable domain (other parts from reference TRBV5-1 and TRBJ1-1): KAGVTQTPRYLIKTRGQQVTLSCSPISGHRSVSWYQQTPGQGLQFLFEYFSETQRNKGNFPGRFSGRQFSNSRSEMNVSTLELGDSALYLCASSLQGAEVAEAFFGQGTRLTVV.

The chain employs TRBV10-2 and TRBJ2-2; TCRdb's D call, TRBD1, is unchecked because there is no DNA. The CDR3 covers 15 residues. The germline CDR1 and CDR2 sequences are WSHSY and SAAADI. CDR3 amino acids: CASWSGGTLPGELFF.

The CDR3 spells CASSPISGGNTEAFF. V is TRBV18 and J is TRBJ1-1; TCRdb outputs TRBD1, but without DNA this stays unchecked. The CDR3 loop spans 15 amino acids. Germline values: CDR1 KGHSH, CDR2 LQKENI. The full variable domain, in which reference TRBV18 and TRBJ1-1 provide the parts outside the CDR3, is NAGVMQNPRHLVRRRGQEARLRCSPMKGHSHVYWYRQLPEEGLKFMVYLQKENIIDESGMPKERFSAEFPKEGPSILRIQQVVRGDSAAYFCASSPISGGNTEAFFGQGTRLTVV.

The chain combines TRBV3-1 with TRBJ2-7; the D gene TCRdb calls, TRBD2, cannot be checked with no DNA. The CDR3 is made up of 14 amino acids. Germline V CDR1 and CDR2: LGHDT, YNNKEL (reference sequence). This CDR3 reads CASSLRGASFEQYF.

V and J are TRBV4-2 and TRBJ2-7. The CDR3 covers 14 residues. CDR1 LGHNA and CDR2 YNFKEQ come from the germline V gene. This CDR3 reads CASSQGNFPYEQYF.

The chain couples TRBV12-3 or TRBV12-4 to TRBJ1-2; TCRdb reports TRBD1, a call that lacks DNA to check it against. CDR3 length: 14 residues. CDR3 loop: CASSPKGQAYGYTF.

This chain links TRBV6-2 or TRBV6-3 with TRBJ1-5; there is no DNA to check the TCRdb D call of TRBD1. Germline CDR1 reads MNHEY; CDR2 reads SVGEGT. The length of the CDR3 is 14 residues. The CDR3 protein is CASSWGQGNQPQHF.

This chain uses TRBV7-9 with TRBJ2-7. The CDR3 is made up of 13 amino acids. Germline CDR1 reads SEHNR; CDR2 reads FQNEAQ (reference sequence). CDR3 protein: CASSLVVGYEQYF.

The chain carries TRBV20-1 and TRBJ2-7; TCRdb's assignment of TRBD1 cannot be checked, as there is no DNA. The CDR3 has 16 amino acids. The V gene's germline CDR1 is DFQATT and CDR2 SNEGSKA (reference sequence). The CDR3 sequence: CSAGKGDVPSSYEQYF.